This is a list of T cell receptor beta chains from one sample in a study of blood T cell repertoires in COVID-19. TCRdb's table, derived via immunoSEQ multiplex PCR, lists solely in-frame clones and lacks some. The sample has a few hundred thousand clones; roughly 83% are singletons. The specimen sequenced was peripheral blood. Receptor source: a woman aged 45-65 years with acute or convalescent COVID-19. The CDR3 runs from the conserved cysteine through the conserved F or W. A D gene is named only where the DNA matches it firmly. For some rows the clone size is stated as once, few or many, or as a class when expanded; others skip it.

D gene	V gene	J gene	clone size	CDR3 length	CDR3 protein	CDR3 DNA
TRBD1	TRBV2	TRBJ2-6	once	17	CASKQGASHSGANVLTF	TGTGCCAGCAAACAGGGGGCGTCTCATTCTGGGGCCAACGTCCTGACTTTC
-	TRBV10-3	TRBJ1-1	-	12	CAISEQSTEAFF	TGTGCCATCAGTGAGCAGTCCACTGAAGCTTTCTTT
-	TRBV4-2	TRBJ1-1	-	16	CASSQEGWQQGTEAFF	TGTGCCAGCAGCCAAGAAGGGTGGCAGCAGGGCACTGAAGCTTTCTTT
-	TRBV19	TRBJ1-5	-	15	CASSISGRGNQPQHF	TGTGCCAGTAGTATTTCGGGTAGGGGAAATCAGCCCCAGCATTTT
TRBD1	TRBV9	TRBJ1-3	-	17	CASSVATGVSSGNTIYF	TGTGCCAGCAGCGTAGCTACAGGGGTCTCCTCTGGAAACACCATATATTTT
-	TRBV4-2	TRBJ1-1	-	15	CASSPRAGRATEAFF	TGTGCCAGCAGCCCCCGGGCCGGGCGGGCCACTGAAGCTTTCTTT
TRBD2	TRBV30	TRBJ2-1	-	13	CAWSVAGGREQFF	TGTGCCTGGAGTGTAGCGGGGGGTAGGGAGCAGTTCTTC
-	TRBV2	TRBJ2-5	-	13	CASSAGWEETQYF	TGTGCCAGCAGTGCCGGGTGGGAAGAGACCCAGTACTTC
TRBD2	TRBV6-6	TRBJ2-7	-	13	CASLAGGSYEQYF	TGTGCCAGCCTTGCGGGAGGGTCCTACGAGCAGTACTTC
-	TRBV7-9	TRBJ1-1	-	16	CASSGVDRSMNTEAFF	TGTGCCAGCAGCGGGGTAGACAGATCGATGAACACTGAAGCTTTCTTT
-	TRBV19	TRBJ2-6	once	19	CASSILRGRGSSGANVLTF	TGTGCCAGTAGTATACTTCGTGGCAGGGGAAGCTCTGGGGCCAACGTCCTGACTTTC
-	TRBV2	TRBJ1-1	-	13	CASRAGSGTEAFF	TGTGCCAGCAGGGCAGGGTCGGGCACTGAAGCTTTCTTT
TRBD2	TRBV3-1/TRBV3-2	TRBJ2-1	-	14	CASSQTSGRPEQFF	TGTGCCAGCAGCCAGACTAGCGGGAGGCCAGAGCAGTTCTTC
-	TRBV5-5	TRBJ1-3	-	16	CASSLVGANSGNTIYF	TGTGCCAGCAGCTTGGTAGGGGCGAACTCTGGAAACACCATATATTTT
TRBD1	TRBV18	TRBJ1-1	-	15	CASSRARGQNTEAFF	TGTGCCAGCTCACGGGCCAGGGGGCAAAACACTGAAGCTTTCTTT
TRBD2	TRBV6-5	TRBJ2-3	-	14	CASSLAGRTDTQYF	TGTGCCAGCAGCCTAGCGGGACGCACAGATACGCAGTATTTT
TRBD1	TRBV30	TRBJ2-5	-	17	CAWSASRGRGHGETQYF	TGTGCCTGGAGCGCTTCTCGGGGCAGGGGGCACGGGGAGACCCAGTACTTC
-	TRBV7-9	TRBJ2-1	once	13	CASSLAGHPEEFF	TGTGCCAGCAGCTTAGCCGGACACCCAGAGGAGTTCTTC
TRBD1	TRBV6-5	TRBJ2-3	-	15	CAGNPTGTGGDTQYF	TGTGCCGGAAATCCAACCGGGACAGGGGGGGATACGCAGTATTTT
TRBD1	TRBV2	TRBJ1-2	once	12	CASSVQGDIYTF	TGTGCCAGCAGTGTACAGGGGGACATCTACACCTTC
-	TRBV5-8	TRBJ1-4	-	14	CASSQGLTNEKLFF	TGTGCCAGCAGCCAGGGACTGACTAATGAAAAACTGTTTTTT
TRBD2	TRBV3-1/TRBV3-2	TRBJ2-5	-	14	CASSQAAGGETQYF	TGTGCCAGCAGCCAAGCTGCGGGAGGAGAGACCCAGTACTTC
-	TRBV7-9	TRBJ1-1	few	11	CASKSHKESFF	TGTGCCAGCAAAAGCCACAAGGAGTCTTTCTTT
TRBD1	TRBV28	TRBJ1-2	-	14	CASSLIPGTAGYTF	TGTGCCAGCAGTTTAATTCCCGGGACAGCGGGCTACACCTTC
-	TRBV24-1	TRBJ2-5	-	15	CATSDLDRLQETQYF	TGTGCCACCAGTGATTTGGACAGGCTCCAAGAGACCCAGTACTTC
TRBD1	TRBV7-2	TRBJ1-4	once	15	CASSPRQGDNEKLFF	TGTGCCAGCAGTCCCCGACAGGGGGACAATGAAAAACTGTTTTTT
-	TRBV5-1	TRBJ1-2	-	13	CASSLGQPYGYTF	TGCGCCAGCAGCTTGGGACAGCCCTATGGCTACACCTTC
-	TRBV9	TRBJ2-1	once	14	CASSQGQGNNEQFF	TGTGCCAGCAGCCAGGGGCAGGGTAACAATGAGCAGTTCTTC
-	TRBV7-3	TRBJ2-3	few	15	CASSLGVYITDTQYF	TGTGCCAGCAGCTTGGGCGTCTATATCACAGATACGCAGTATTTT
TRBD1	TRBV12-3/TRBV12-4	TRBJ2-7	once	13	CASSGGQGNEQYF	TGTGCCAGCAGTGGGGGACAGGGTAACGAGCAGTACTTC
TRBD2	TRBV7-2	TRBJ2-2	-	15	CASSLDRTSMGELFF	TGTGCCAGCAGCTTAGATAGGACTAGCATGGGGGAGCTGTTTTTT
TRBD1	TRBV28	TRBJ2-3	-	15	CASSLDRGSADTQYF	TGTGCCAGCAGTTTAGACAGGGGTAGCGCAGATACGCAGTATTTT
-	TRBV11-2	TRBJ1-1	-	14	CASSLVQRNTEAFF	TGTGCCAGCAGCTTAGTCCAGCGGAACACTGAAGCTTTCTTT
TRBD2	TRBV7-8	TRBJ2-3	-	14	CASSFGTSGDTQYF	TGTGCCAGCAGCTTTGGGACTAGCGGGGATACGCAGTATTTT
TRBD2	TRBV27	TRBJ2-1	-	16	CASCSHLAGNYNEQFF	TGTGCCAGCTGTTCCCATCTAGCGGGGAATTACAATGAGCAGTTCTTC
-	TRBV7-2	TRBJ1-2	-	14	CASSLDRTDGGYTF	TGTGCCAGCAGCTTAGATCGTACAGATGGAGGCTACACCTTC
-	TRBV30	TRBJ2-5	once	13	CAWNLALGETQYF	TGTGCCTGGAATCTAGCGCTGGGGGAGACCCAGTACTTC
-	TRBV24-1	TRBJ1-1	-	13	CATRQAPNTEAFF	TGTGCCACCCGACAGGCTCCGAACACTGAAGCTTTCTTT
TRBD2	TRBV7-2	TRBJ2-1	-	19	CASSLAGTLAGGRFNEQFF	TGTGCCAGCAGCTTAGCGGGAACACTAGCGGGAGGGCGGTTCAATGAGCAGTTCTTC